This record covers a single T cell receptor (beta chain). V lost 6 bases to trimming and J lost 4 bases, with 31 bases between them. This CDR3 has 20 residues. CDR1 is MDHEN and CDR2 is SYDVKM in the germline V gene. Clones were read by immunoSEQ multiplex PCR, and TCRdb kept only the in-frame ones, dropping some. The data show over 150,000 clones, roughly 84% seen once. The sample belongs to a study of blood T cell repertoires in COVID-19. The source of this sequence is a woman aged 40 to 50 with COVID-19, enrolled during active disease. The J gene is TRBJ1-5, the V gene TRBV28; TRBD1 is a possible D gene (5 bases). Sequenced material: peripheral blood. The CDR3: CASSSPWGWSKTSDNQPQHF. CDR3 nucleotide sequence: TGTGCCAGCAGCTCTCCCTGGGGCTGGAGTAAGACGAGCGATAATCAGCCCCAGCATTTT.